Shown below are 22 T cell receptor beta chains from a single sample sequenced in a study of control samples from healthy donors and cancer patients. Libraries were prepared by immunoSEQ multiplex PCR; TCRdb keeps only in-frame clonotypes and omits some of them. The table shows 400,000 to 450,000 clones, with 90% occurring only once. The sequenced sample consisted of PBMCs. These receptors were collected from a man aged 40-50 years with head and neck cancer.

This clone appeared once. The rearrangement links TRBV4-2 to TRBJ2-7, with 10 positions matching TRBD2. The length of the CDR3 is 15 residues. J lost 5 bases, V lost 4 bases, and 8 bases had no gene match. In germline, CDR1 is LGHNA, CDR2 YNFKEQ. DNA for the CDR3: TGTGCCAGCAGCCGAGGAAGCGGGGGGGCACACGAGCAGTACTTC. Protein sequence: CASSRGSGGAHEQYF.

This chain connects TRBV7-9 to TRBJ1-6; no definite D call. The CDR3 covers 15 residues. Trimming pared 3 bases from V and 7 bases from J, leaving 13 bases between. The germline V gene encodes CDR1 SEHNR and CDR2 FQNEAQ (reference sequence). As DNA, the CDR3 is TGTGCCAGCAGCTTGGGTACAGACTTCAATTCACCCCTCCACTTT. This translates into CASSLGTDFNSPLHF. The whole variable domain, filled in from reference TRBV7-9 and TRBJ1-6, reads DTGVSQNPRHKITKRGQNVTFRCDPISEHNRLYWYRQTLGQGPEFLTYFQNEAQLEKSRLLSDRFSAERPKGSFSTLEIQRTEQGDSAMYLCASSLGTDFNSPLHFGNGTRLTVT.

The rearrangement links TRBV11-2 to TRBJ2-3; D might be TRBD2 (6 bases). V lost 1 base and J lost 4, with 15 bases in between. Germline CDR1 is SGHAT and CDR2 is FQNNGV. The CDR3 spans 16 residues. The CDR3 loop reads CASSLATGSAADTQYF. The DNA for the CDR3 is TGTGCCAGCAGCTTAGCGACCGGGAGCGCTGCAGATACGCAGTATTTT.

The chain is built from TRBV28 and TRBJ2-4, with 7 nucleotides matching TRBD2. The CDR3 has 14 amino acids. CDR1 is MDHEN and CDR2 is SYDVKM in the germline V gene. Trimming removed 2 bases from V and 9 bases from J; junction bases left unmatched: 7. As DNA, the CDR3 is TGTGCCAGCAGTTTAATAGCGGGTATCCGCATTCAGTACTTC. This sequence encodes CASSLIAGIRIQYF.

The rearrangement links TRBV4-1 to TRBJ1-6; 8 nucleotides line up with TRBD1. This CDR3 comprises 13 residues. In germline, CDR1 is MGHRA, CDR2 YSYEKL. V lost 9 bases, J lost 7 bases, and 5 bases stayed unmatched. The CDR3 loop is CARDRVGNSPLHF. CDR3 nucleotides: TGCGCCAGGGACAGGGTAGGAAATTCACCCCTCCACTTT.

This chain links TRBV6-5 with TRBJ2-7; D remains unclear. The CDR3 loop spans 14 amino acids. The V end was cut by 5 bases, the J end by 2 bases, with 13 bases between. Germline values: CDR1 MNHEY, CDR2 SVGAGI. CDR3 in DNA: TGTGCCAGCAGTCTTACTGAGGTCCCCTACGAGCAGTACTTC. Residues: CASSLTEVPYEQYF.

The rearrangement uses TRBV6-5 and TRBJ2-7, with 9 bases lining up with TRBD1. The length of the CDR3 is 15 residues. CDR1 is MNHEY, CDR2 SVGAGI, per germline. J gave up 3 bases and V 5 bases, and 8 bases lay outside the gene matches. In DNA, the CDR3 is TGTGCCAGCAGTAAACCCGGGACAGGGTACTACGAGCAGTACTTC. Its translation: CASSKPGTGYYEQYF.

The chain carries TRBV9 and TRBJ2-2, with TRBD2 as a possible D gene (6 bases). The CDR3 spans 14 residues. Germline assignment: CDR1 SGDLS and CDR2 YYNGEE. V was trimmed by 3 bases and J by 6 bases, leaving 12 bases between them. Written as DNA, the CDR3 is TGTGCCAGCAGCGGCACTAGGAGGGCCGGGGAGCTGTTTTTT. It translates to CASSGTRRAGELFF.

The genes are TRBV2 and TRBJ2-2; D is unresolved. Trimming stripped 3 bases from V and 3 bases from J, with 5 bases between. CDR1 and CDR2 from the germline V gene are SNHLY and FYNNEI. The CDR3 runs to 13 residues. The CDR3, as DNA: TGTGCCAGCAGTGATAAGTACACCGGGGAGCTGTTTTTT. It is translated as CASSDKYTGELFF. Full variable domain (missing parts from reference TRBV2 and TRBJ2-2): EPEVTQTPSHQVTQMGQEVILRCVPISNHLYFYWYRQILGQKVEFLVSFYNNEISEKSEIFDDQFSVERPDGSNFTLKIRSTKLEDSAMYFCASSDKYTGELFFGEGSRLTVL.

V and J are TRBV19 and TRBJ2-2; D is ambiguous. Germline V lookup: CDR1 LNHDA, CDR2 SQIVND (reference sequence). The CDR3 has 15 residues. The V end lost 7 bases, the J end lost 1 base, and 13 bases lay between the germline ends. The CDR3 DNA sequence: TGTGCCAGTACCCTTAGGCCTGAGAACACCGGGGAGCTGTTTTTT. As protein: CASTLRPENTGELFF. Full variable domain (outside the CDR3, taken from reference TRBV19 and TRBJ2-2): DGGITQSPKYLFRKEGQNVTLSCEQNLNHDAMYWYRQDPGQGLRLIYYSQIVNDFQKGDIAEGYSVSREKKESFPLTVTSAQKNPTAFYLCASTLRPENTGELFFGEGSRLTVL.

This clone was counted between two and nine times. This chain connects TRBV7-2 to TRBJ2-6; unclear D gene. V was shortened by 4 bases and J by 0 bases, with 13 bases between the two germline ends. Looked up from germline, CDR1 is SGHTA and CDR2 is FQGNSA. This CDR3 spans 17 amino acids. The CDR3, as DNA: TGTGCCAGCAGCTCAATCCTACGGCCCTCTGGGGCCAACGTCCTGACTTTC. Its translation is CASSSILRPSGANVLTF.

J is TRBJ2-7 and V is TRBV12-3 or TRBV12-4, with TRBD1 as a possible D gene (6 bases). Trimming stripped 4 bases from V and 4 bases from J, with 8 bases between. The CDR3 totals 12 residues. The CDR3 region is CASSSQGYEQYF. Written as DNA, the CDR3 is TGTGCCAGCAGTTCACAGGGTTACGAGCAGTACTTC.

This clone was counted a single time. CDR3 amino acids: CASRDTDTQYF. The CDR3, as DNA: TGTGCCAGCAGGGACACAGATACGCAGTATTTT. The rearrangement links TRBV27 to TRBJ2-3, with D hard to call. This CDR3 has 11 residues. Looked up from germline, CDR1 is MNHEY and CDR2 is SMNVEV (reference sequence). The V and J ends lost 6 bases and 2 bases respectively, with 3 bases between them.

This chain uses TRBV30 with TRBJ1-5; TRBD1 might be the D (6 bases). This CDR3 spans 13 amino acids. Germline loops: CDR1 GTSNPN, CDR2 SVGIG (reference sequence). V was trimmed by 2 bases and J by 6 bases, leaving 11 bases between them. The CDR3: CAWSSGASQPQHF. DNA of the CDR3: TGTGCCTGGAGTTCAGGGGCAAGTCAGCCCCAGCATTTT.

The chain uses TRBV6-2 or TRBV6-3 and TRBJ2-7, with 8 nucleotides matching TRBD1. V dropped 3 bases and J dropped 2; count of bases not matched to a gene: 3. There are 14 residues in the CDR3. The germline V gene encodes CDR1 MNHEY and CDR2 SVGEGT. CDR3 coding DNA: TGTGCCAGCAGTTATGGGACAGGTACCTACGAGCAGTACTTC. It is translated as CASSYGTGTYEQYF.

This sequence joins TRBV11-2 and TRBJ1-5; D is perhaps TRBD1 (5 bases). Trimming took 4 bases from V and 0 from J, leaving 13 bases between them. Germline V gene data show CDR1 as SGHAT and CDR2 as FQNNGV. This CDR3 is 16 amino acids long. CDR3 protein: CASSSGTAYSNQPQHF. CDR3 nucleotide sequence: TGTGCCAGCAGCTCTGGGACGGCTTATAGCAATCAGCCCCAGCATTTT.

This clone was counted a single time. V and J are TRBV5-1 and TRBJ1-1; 8 nucleotides agree with TRBD1. The ends lost 4 bases at V and 4 bases at J; junction bases unmatched: 3. The CDR3 is 13 residues long. The germline V gene encodes CDR1 SGHRS and CDR2 YFSETQ. DNA for the CDR3: TGCGCCAGCAGCGGACAGGGAGGCACTGAAGCTTTCTTT. Protein: CASSGQGGTEAFF.

The gene calls are TRBV12-5 and TRBJ2-7; weak D call: TRBD1 (6 bases). Trimming left V 5 bases short and J 6 bases short, with 14 bases between. Germline V CDR1 and CDR2: LGHNT, FRNRAP. CDR3 size: 13 residues. CDR3 sequence: CASGVRQVTEQYF. For the CDR3, the DNA is TGTGCTAGTGGTGTCCGACAGGTGACCGAGCAGTACTTC.

The chain employs TRBV29-1 and TRBJ1-2, with D unresolved. Germline assignment: CDR1 SQVTM and CDR2 ANQGSEA. Trimming took off 6 bases at V and 2 bases at J, with 13 bases between the two ends. The CDR3 totals 13 residues. CDR3 sequence: CSVRTAANYGYTF. CDR3 nucleotide sequence: TGCAGCGTGCGGACGGCGGCCAACTATGGCTACACCTTC.

The chain couples TRBV9 to TRBJ2-5, with 11 nucleotides matching TRBD2. V shed 4 bases and J 2 bases; nucleotides not matched to a gene: 4. The CDR3 is 15 residues long. Germline V gene sequence: CDR1 SGDLS, CDR2 YYNGEE. In DNA, the CDR3 is TGTGCCAGCAGCCCCCGACTAGCGGGGCAAGAGACCCAGTACTTC. It specifies CASSPRLAGQETQYF.

The V and J genes are TRBV12-5 and TRBJ2-2, with D maybe TRBD1 (5 bases). CDR1 and CDR2 (germline): LGHNT, FRNRAP. The CDR3 spans 16 residues. V was pared by 0 bases and J by 4 bases, with 12 bases between. For the CDR3, the DNA is TGTGCTAGTGGTTTGGTAGTTAGGGGTGTCACCGGGGAGCTGTTTTTT. This translates into CASGLVVRGVTGELFF.

J is TRBJ2-1 and V is TRBV27; 10 nucleotides match TRBD2. Germline V CDR1 and CDR2: MNHEY, SMNVEV (reference sequence). The CDR3 extends over 19 amino acids. V lost 0 bases and J lost 0; bases outside the gene matches: 8. The CDR3 spells CASSLSLTGLADSYNEQFF. The CDR3 bases are TGTGCCAGCAGTTTATCGTTGACCGGACTAGCGGACTCCTACAATGAGCAGTTCTTC.